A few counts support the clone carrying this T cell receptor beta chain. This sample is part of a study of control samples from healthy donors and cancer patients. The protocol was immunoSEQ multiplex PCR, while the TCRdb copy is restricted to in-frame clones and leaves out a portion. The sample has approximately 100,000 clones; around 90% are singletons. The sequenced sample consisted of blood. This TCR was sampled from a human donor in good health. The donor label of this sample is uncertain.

CDR3 loop: CASSLTLSRGTEKLFF. CDR3 nucleotide sequence: TGTGCCAGCAGCTTAACTTTGAGCAGGGGTACTGAAAAACTGTTTTTT. The gene calls are TRBV7-2 and TRBJ1-4, with D possibly TRBD1 on 6 matching bases. This CDR3 has 16 amino acids. V shed 2 bases and J shed 7 bases, with 17 bases lying between them. Germline V CDR1 and CDR2: SGHTA, FQGNSA.